The subject of this entry is one T cell receptor (beta chain). The data derive from a study of CD8 T cells in Susac syndrome. CDR1 is LGHNA and CDR2 is YSLEER in the germline V gene. The CDR3 runs to 16 residues. V lost 0 bases and J lost 2, with 13 bases in between. With random hexamers, roughly 0.45 to 1 ug RNA was reverse transcribed. Using its own MiXCR run on the immunoSEQ multiplex PCR reads, TCRdb lists one record per CDR3 protein. The sample consists of roughly 180,000 distinct CDR3 sequences, about 94% of them appearing once. The receptor was derived from a human donor in good health. The chain couples TRBV4-3 to TRBJ1-1; maybe TRBD1 (5 bases). The sequenced sample was CD4+ T cells from PBMCs. DNA of the CDR3: TGCGCCAGCAGCCAAGACGTAGACAGACCTAACACTGAAGCTTTCTTT. Protein product: CASSQDVDRPNTEAFF.